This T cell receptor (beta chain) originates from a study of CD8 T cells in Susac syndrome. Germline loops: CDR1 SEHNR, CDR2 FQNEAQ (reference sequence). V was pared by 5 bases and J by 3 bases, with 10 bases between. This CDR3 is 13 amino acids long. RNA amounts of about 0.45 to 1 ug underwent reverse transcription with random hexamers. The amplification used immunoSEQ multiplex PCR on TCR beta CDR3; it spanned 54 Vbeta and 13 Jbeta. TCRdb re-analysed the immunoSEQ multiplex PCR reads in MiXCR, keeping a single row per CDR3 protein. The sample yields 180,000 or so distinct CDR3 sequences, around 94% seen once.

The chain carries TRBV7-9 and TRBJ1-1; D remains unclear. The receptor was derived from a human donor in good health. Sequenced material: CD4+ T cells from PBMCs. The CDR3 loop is CASSEDGDTEAFF. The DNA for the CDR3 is TGTGCCAGCAGCGAGGACGGGGACACTGAAGCTTTCTTT.